This T cell receptor (beta chain) was identified in a study of T cell responses to AZD1222 COVID-19 vaccine. CDR3 length equals 16 residues. The trim removed 4 bases at V and 7 bases at J, leaving 9 bases unmatched. CDR1 and CDR2 from the germline V gene are LGHNA and YNFKEQ. Profiled with immunoSEQ multiplex PCR; TCRdb holds only in-frame clones, not every one. This repertoire shows 150,000 to 250,000 clones, 80% to 95% found once; its top ten account for roughly 0.99%. The clonotype was recovered from an adult who received the AZD1222 COVID-19 vaccine. V is TRBV4-2 and J is TRBJ2-2; 10 positions match TRBD2. Source: peripheral blood, taken 28 days after the second AZD1222 dose. The CDR3 reads CASSPRSGGADGELFF. The CDR3 bases are TGTGCCAGCAGCCCCCGGAGCGGGGGGGCGGACGGGGAGCTGTTTTTT.